This entry lists 8 T cell receptor beta chains sequenced from one sample in a study of T cell changes during pregnancy in multiple sclerosis. Profiling relied on immunoSEQ multiplex PCR, and the TCRdb table lists in-frame clones only, not all of them. The sample contains roughly 35,000 clones, about 90% of which appear only once. This specimen consisted of CD8+ T cells from peripheral blood mononuclear cells, obtained after pregnancy. Source of these receptors: a female donor with multiple sclerosis, enrolled in a pregnancy study.

This rearrangement joins TRBV14 to TRBJ1-3, with a possible D match to TRBD1 (6 bases). The germline V gene has CDR1 SGHDN and CDR2 FVKESK. The V and J ends lost 7 bases and 4 bases respectively, with 17 bases between them. The CDR3 loop spans 15 amino acids. The CDR3 spells CASTPGQRRGNTIYF. The DNA of the CDR3 is TGTGCCAGCACCCCGGGACAACGAAGGGGAAACACCATATATTTT.

The sample holds a few counts of this clone. The V call is TRBV27, the J call TRBJ1-3; D gene unclear. This CDR3 spans 13 amino acids. V lost 3 bases and J 4 bases, leaving 7 bases between the germline ends. Germline assignment: CDR1 MNHEY and CDR2 SMNVEV (reference sequence). The CDR3 protein is CASSLSMGNTIYF. The CDR3 DNA reads as TGTGCCAGCAGTTTGAGTATGGGAAACACCATATATTTT.

The rearrangement joins TRBV9 to TRBJ2-1, with D maybe TRBD1 (6 bases). Trimming left V 3 bases short and J 5 bases short, with 9 bases between. The CDR3 is made up of 13 amino acids. CDR1 is SGDLS and CDR2 is YYNGEE in the germline V gene. In nucleotides, the CDR3 is TGTGCCAGCAGCGCAACAGGGAACAATGAGCAGTTCTTC. Its protein product is CASSATGNNEQFF.

The chain is built from TRBV5-6 and TRBJ1-1; 11 bases are a match to TRBD1. Germline values: CDR1 SGHDT, CDR2 YYEEEE. CDR3 length: 16 residues. The V gene end was trimmed by 5 bases and the J gene end by 3 bases; junction bases not matched to a gene: 9. This CDR3 reads CASSSGQGAIDTEAFF. CDR3 sequence (DNA): TGTGCCAGCAGTTCCGGACAGGGGGCAATCGACACTGAAGCTTTCTTT.

This chain joins TRBV4-1 and TRBJ1-1; TRBD1 matches 7 bases. Germline values: CDR1 MGHRA, CDR2 YSYEKL. With 0 bases clipped from V and 3 bases from J, the junction kept 4 bases outside the gene matches. This CDR3 contains 15 residues. CDR3: CASSQEGGADTEAFF. CDR3 coding DNA: TGCGCCAGCAGCCAAGAAGGGGGCGCCGACACTGAAGCTTTCTTT.

This chain links TRBV9 with TRBJ1-6; 7 positions match TRBD1. V shed 3 bases, J shed 0 bases, and the junction held 9 bases outside the gene matches. This CDR3 has 18 residues. The V gene's germline CDR1 is SGDLS and CDR2 YYNGEE. CDR3 in amino acids: CASSAEGDSSSYNSPLHF. The CDR3, as DNA: TGTGCCAGCAGCGCCGAAGGGGACAGCAGCTCCTATAATTCACCCCTCCACTTT.

This clone appeared a single time. The V and J genes are TRBV5-5 and TRBJ2-2, with TRBD1 matching 9 bases. The germline V gene has CDR1 SGHKS and CDR2 YYEKEE (reference sequence). The CDR3 has 14 residues. The ends lost 6 bases at V and 5 bases at J; junction bases unmatched: 5. CDR3 sequence reads: CASTDRGITGELFF. The CDR3 coding sequence is TGTGCCAGCACCGACAGGGGGATTACCGGGGAGCTGTTTTTT.

This clone was seen a few times. The chain uses TRBV18 and TRBJ1-1, with 11 bases lining up with TRBD1. Germline CDR1 is KGHSH and CDR2 is LQKENI. With V trimmed by 3 bases and J by 1 base, 4 bases remained unmatched. CDR3 length: 16 amino acids. CDR3 sequence (DNA): TGTGCCAGCTCACCGGACAGGGGGCGAGAGAACACTGAAGCTTTCTTT. Encoded protein: CASSPDRGRENTEAFF.